These T cell receptor beta chains were read from a single sample in a study of post-analysis software for immune sequencing data. TCRdb independently ran MiXCR on the PCR reads; one entry per CDR3 protein. The repertoire holds 450,000 to 650,000 distinct CDR3 sequences, roughly two fifths seen once, with under 2% in the top ten. Input material: blood. The receptor source for this set is a girl between 10 and 17 years old with multiple sclerosis. Both conserved end residues are part of each CDR3. Fields, in order: J gene, V gene, CDR3 protein.

j_gene: TRBJ2-7
v_gene: TRBV29-1
CDR3aa: CSVGLPGTALSYEQYF

j_gene: TRBJ2-7
v_gene: TRBV7-2
CDR3aa: CASSLVGRSYEQYF

j_gene: TRBJ2-1
v_gene: TRBV6-5
CDR3aa: CASSFLGQGLNNEQFF

j_gene: TRBJ2-5
v_gene: TRBV5-1
CDR3aa: CASSEGLAEETQYF

j_gene: TRBJ2-7
v_gene: TRBV20-1
CDR3aa: CSAFRTGGTYEQYF

j_gene: TRBJ2-1
v_gene: TRBV5-1
CDR3aa: CASSSRTESYHEQFF

j_gene: TRBJ1-5
v_gene: TRBV4-2
CDR3aa: CASSQVGGRQNQPQHF

j_gene: TRBJ2-3
v_gene: TRBV9
CDR3aa: CASSVSGRKYTDTQYF

j_gene: TRBJ2-1
v_gene: TRBV20-1
CDR3aa: CSARGTGSSYNEQFF

j_gene: TRBJ1-2
v_gene: TRBV10-3
CDR3aa: CAITTGPSRGYTF

j_gene: TRBJ2-1
v_gene: TRBV5-1
CDR3aa: CASRELGGSYNEQFF

j_gene: TRBJ2-7
v_gene: TRBV20-1
CDR3aa: CSARRLYKQYF

j_gene: TRBJ2-2
v_gene: TRBV24-1
CDR3aa: CATSGNGNTGELFF

j_gene: TRBJ2-3
v_gene: TRBV12-3/TRBV12-4
CDR3aa: CASSSPTSGGVDTQYF

j_gene: TRBJ2-3
v_gene: TRBV5-1
CDR3aa: CASASLHRGRDTDTQYF

j_gene: TRBJ2-7
v_gene: TRBV5-1
CDR3aa: CASSRQGQGASYEQYF

j_gene: TRBJ2-2
v_gene: TRBV10-3
CDR3aa: CAISEATGNTGELFF

j_gene: TRBJ2-7
v_gene: TRBV7-7
CDR3aa: CASSSGLGGGRAYEQYF

j_gene: TRBJ2-7
v_gene: TRBV5-1
CDR3aa: CASSPSAATYEQYF

j_gene: TRBJ2-3
v_gene: TRBV10-3
CDR3aa: CAISPSAGGPGDTQYF

j_gene: TRBJ2-7
v_gene: TRBV12-3/TRBV12-4
CDR3aa: CASSPSGGSYEQYF

j_gene: TRBJ2-2
v_gene: TRBV6-7
CDR3aa: CASSSGTGGSTGELFF